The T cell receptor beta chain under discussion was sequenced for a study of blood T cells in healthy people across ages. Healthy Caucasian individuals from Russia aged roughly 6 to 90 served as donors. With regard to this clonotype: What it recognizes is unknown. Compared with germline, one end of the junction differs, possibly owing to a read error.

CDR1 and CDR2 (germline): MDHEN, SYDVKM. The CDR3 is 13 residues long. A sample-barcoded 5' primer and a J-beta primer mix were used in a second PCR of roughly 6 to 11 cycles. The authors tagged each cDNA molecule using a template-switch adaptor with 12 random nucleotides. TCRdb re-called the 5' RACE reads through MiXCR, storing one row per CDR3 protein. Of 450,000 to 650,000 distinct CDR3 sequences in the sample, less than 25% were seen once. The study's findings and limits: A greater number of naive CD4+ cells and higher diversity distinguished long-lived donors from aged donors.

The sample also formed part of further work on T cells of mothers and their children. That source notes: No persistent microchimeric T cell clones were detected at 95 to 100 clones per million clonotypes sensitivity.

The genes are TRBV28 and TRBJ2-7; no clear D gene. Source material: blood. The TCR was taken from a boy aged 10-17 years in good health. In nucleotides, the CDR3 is TGTGCCAGCGGTTTAAAAACGTCCTACGAGCAGTACTTC. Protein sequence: CASGLKTSYEQYF.